The 16 T cell receptor beta chains listed next were all sequenced from one sample in a study of identical twins. TCRdb processed the 5' RACE reads anew with MiXCR; each CDR3 protein has one entry. This sample has hundreds of thousands of distinct CDR3 sequences; around 12% occur once, and the top ten carry 7.2%. The same data also went into a second study, on yellow fever vaccine responses in identical twins.

Input material: CD8+ T cells sorted from blood. These receptors came from a woman aged 18-29 years in good health.

This clonotype has just a few counts. The chain carries TRBV7-4 and TRBJ1-1, with unresolved D. V lost 5 bases, J lost 8 bases, and 24 bases lay in between. Germline CDR1 SGHVT, CDR2 SQSDAQ. This CDR3 region has 16 residues. The CDR3 nucleotides read TGTGCCAGCAGCCTCGGGATGGGAATTTGTATGATCGAAGCTTTCTTT. This codes for CASSLGMGICMIEAFF. Together with reference TRBV7-4 and TRBJ1-1, the CDR3 gives the full variable domain: GAGVSQSPRYKVAKRGRDVALRCDSISGHVTLYWYRQTLGQGSEVLTYSQSDAQRDKSGRPSGRFSAERPERSVSTLKIQRTEQGDSAVYLCASSLGMGICMIEAFFGQGTRLTVV.

This chain connects TRBV4-1 to TRBJ2-7, with TRBD2 identical over 7 bases. Trimming at V came to 0 bases and at J to 3 bases, leaving 5 bases not matched to a gene. Germline V lookup: CDR1 MGHRA, CDR2 YSYEKL. The CDR3 is 15 amino acids. CDR3 bases: TGCGCCAGCAGCCAAGAGGCTAGGGAGGGCTACGAGCAGTACTTC. Its translation is CASSQEAREGYEQYF.

This clonotype turned up a few times. The chain recombines TRBV11-1 with TRBJ2-3; the D is unclear. CDR3 length: 18 amino acids. Trimming left V 4 bases short and J 2 bases short, with 22 bases between. The germline V gene encodes CDR1 SGHAT and CDR2 FQDESV (reference sequence). The CDR3 DNA is TGTGCCAGCAGCTCCTCAGAGTTGCGTCAGTTCTTCACAGATACGCAGTATTTT. As protein: CASSSSELRQFFTDTQYF. Based on the CDR3 plus reference TRBV11-1 and TRBJ2-3, the full variable domain is EAEVAQSPRYKITEKSQAVAFWCDPISGHATLYWYRQILGQGPELLVQFQDESVVDDSQLPKDRFSAERLKGVDSTLKIQPAELGDSAMYLCASSSSELRQFFTDTQYFGPGTRLTVL.

This clonotype was seen repeatedly, ten times or more. The rearrangement uses TRBV12-3 or TRBV12-4 and TRBJ1-1; 11 bases align to TRBD1. J gave up 5 bases and V 10 bases, and 3 bases lay outside the gene matches. This CDR3 is built from 12 residues. CDR3 sequence: CATRDRGTEAFF. The CDR3 nucleotides read TGTGCCACTCGGGACAGGGGGACTGAAGCTTTCTTT.

This sequence joins TRBV12-3 or TRBV12-4 and TRBJ2-7, with 8 bases aligning to TRBD1. J lost 5 bases, V lost 4 bases, and 7 bases had no gene match. This CDR3 spans 14 amino acids. The CDR3, as DNA: TGTGCCAGCAGTTGGACAGGGATCCTGGACGAGCAGTACTTC. It yields the protein CASSWTGILDEQYF.

In its sample, this clonotype was seen many times. The chain couples TRBV9 to TRBJ2-7; D possibly uses TRBD1 or TRBD2 (6 bases each). The CDR3 has 14 residues. Germline assignment: CDR1 SGDLS and CDR2 YYNGEE. Deletions cut 0 bases from V and 5 bases from J, with 12 bases between. As DNA, the CDR3 is TGTGCCAGCAGCGTAGACGGGGGCGGGAACGAGCAGTACTTC. This translates into CASSVDGGGNEQYF.

This chain connects TRBV6-4 to TRBJ2-3, with a tentative D call TRBD2 (6 bases). The CDR3 covers 14 residues. The ends were cut back, 5 bases at V and 0 bases at J, with 9 bases in the middle. Germline lookup yields CDR1 MRHNA and CDR2 SNTAGT. CDR3 nucleotide sequence: TGTGCCAGCAGTTCTAGCGCTAGCACAGATACGCAGTATTTT. Its translation: CASSSSASTDTQYF.

The chain carries TRBV29-1 and TRBJ2-3; 7 bases line up with TRBD2. This CDR3 region has 14 residues. The ends lost 3 bases at V and 2 bases at J; junction bases unmatched: 5. Germline-derived CDR1 and CDR2 are SQVTM and ANQGSEA. The DNA for the CDR3 is TGCAGCGTTGAGACGGGGGGAATCACAGATACGCAGTATTTT. It encodes CSVETGGITDTQYF.

This clonotype has a handful of counts. The chain joins TRBV2 to TRBJ2-2, with unresolved D. V gave up 7 bases and J gave up 5 bases, with 20 bases separating them. Germline CDR1 and CDR2: SNHLY and FYNNEI. CDR3 length: 16 amino acids. The CDR3 DNA follows: TGTGCCAGCACCCAATCGCTGGAGACAATGACCGGGGAGCTGTTTTTT. This translates into CASTQSLETMTGELFF.

Of note for this clonotype: This CDR3 fails to terminate in the conserved phenylalanine or tryptophan, so it likely reflects a read error. V gene TRBV4-1 combines with J gene TRBJ2-3; TRBD2 might be the D (5 bases). Per germline, CDR1 MGHRA and CDR2 YSYEKL. Trimming took 4 bases from V and 0 from J, leaving 14 bases between them. The CDR3 consists of 16 residues. This chain's CDR3 is CASSLLGRASTDTQYL. The DNA of the CDR3 is TGCGCCAGCAGCCTCCTAGGGCGGGCTAGCACAGATACGCAGTATCTT.

The chain employs TRBV6-1 and TRBJ2-2, with 9 bases fitting TRBD2. Germline-derived CDR1 and CDR2 are MNHNS and SASEGT. This CDR3 comprises 15 residues. V lost 7 bases, J lost 3 bases, and 6 bases stayed unmatched. In nucleotides, the CDR3 is TGTGCCAGCAATGCGGGAGGGCCGTACACCGGGGAGCTGTTTTTT. The encoded protein is CASNAGGPYTGELFF.

The chain has TRBV4-1 and TRBJ2-1, with D perhaps matching TRBD1 (6 bases). This CDR3 has 16 residues. Between the trimmed V and J ends, which lost 2 bases and 5 bases, there was a span of 16 bases. The germline gives CDR1 MGHRA, CDR2 YSYEKL. Here the CDR3 DNA reads TGCGCCAGCAGCCAATATTGGGCAGGGGTAGACAATGAGCAGTTCTTC. As protein: CASSQYWAGVDNEQFF.

The chain uses TRBV7-2 and TRBJ2-7; TRBD2 aligns across 14 bases. J gave up 2 bases and V 5 bases, and 5 bases lay outside the gene matches. The germline CDR1 and CDR2 sequences are SGHTA and FQGNSA. This CDR3 contains 16 residues. The CDR3 coding sequence is TGTGCCAGCAGCCCTCGGACTAGCGGGAGGACCTACGAGCAGTACTTC. This sequence encodes CASSPRTSGRTYEQYF. Drawing the rest from reference TRBV7-2 and TRBJ2-7, the complete variable domain is GAGVSQSPSNKVTEKGKDVELRCDPISGHTALYWYRQSLGQGLEFLIYFQGNSAPDKSGLPSDRFSAERTGGSVSTLTIQRTQQEDSAVYLCASSPRTSGRTYEQYFGPGTRLTVT.

This clonotype was seen more than once but under ten times. The genes are TRBV10-3 and TRBJ1-1; D is uncertain. Trimming took 6 bases from V and 1 from J, leaving 9 bases between them. This CDR3 has 13 amino acids. Germline lookup yields CDR1 ENHRY and CDR2 SYGVKD. The CDR3 nucleotides are TGTGCCATCAGCATACAAGCGAACACTGAAGCTTTCTTT. Translation gives CAISIQANTEAFF.

This clonotype occurred a few times. The chain employs TRBV12-3 or TRBV12-4 and TRBJ2-7; TRBD1 agrees at 7 bases. Trimming removed 3 bases from V and 6 bases from J; junction bases left unmatched: 5. CDR3 length equals 13 residues. The CDR3 region has the DNA TGTGCCAGCAGTTTCGCGACAGGGAGCGAGCAGTACGTC. Protein: CASSFATGSEQYV.

This sequence joins TRBV7-2 and TRBJ2-1; unclear D gene. This CDR3 spans 15 amino acids. The V end was cut by 2 bases, the J end by 5 bases, with 13 bases between. Germline values: CDR1 SGHTA, CDR2 FQGNSA. CDR3 residues: CASSLIWAGDNEQFF. CDR3 DNA: TGTGCCAGCAGCTTAATATGGGCAGGCGACAATGAGCAGTTCTTC.